One sample yielded the 12 T cell receptor beta chains listed below, sequenced in a study of T cell repertoires in cytomegalovirus infection. MiXCR, applied by TCRdb to the reads, yields one record per CDR3 protein. The sample consists of more than 150,000 distinct CDR3 sequences, about 21% of them appearing once. Sequenced: PBMCs. These receptors were obtained from a human donor in good health (CMV status not recorded). Some clones in this sample may be carry-over from other donors' samples.

The chain joins TRBV11-1 to TRBJ2-5; 13 positions match TRBD2. The germline V gene encodes CDR1 SGHAT and CDR2 FQDESV (reference sequence). With V trimmed by 4 bases and J by 1 base, 6 bases remained unmatched. The CDR3 has 17 amino acids. CDR3 in DNA: TGTGCCAGCAGCTCAGGGACTAGCGGGATCTCCCAAGAGACCCAGTACTTC. Encoded protein: CASSSGTSGISQETQYF.

This clonotype appeared many times. The V call is TRBV12-3 or TRBV12-4, the J call TRBJ2-7; TRBD1 agrees at 8 bases. The CDR3 loop spans 15 amino acids. With 7 bases clipped from V and 7 bases from J, the junction kept 15 bases outside the gene matches. In DNA form, the CDR3 reads TGTGCCAGCACAAACGACAGGGGCCTAAGGAGAGAGCAGTACTTC. It codes for CASTNDRGLRREQYF.

There are many counts of this clonotype. This rearrangement joins TRBV6-5 to TRBJ1-1, with unresolved D. There are 16 residues in the CDR3. Trimming stripped 0 bases from V and 0 bases from J, with 11 bases between. Germline assignment: CDR1 MNHEY and CDR2 SVGAGI. The CDR3 sequence is CASSYSLQTMNTEAFF. As DNA, the CDR3 is TGTGCCAGCAGTTACTCATTGCAGACCATGAACACTGAAGCTTTCTTT.

At least ten counts were recorded for this clonotype. The chain carries TRBV7-3 and TRBJ2-1; 9 positions agree with TRBD2. Trimming took 5 bases from V and 7 from J; bases not matched to a gene: 9. Per the germline V gene, CDR1 is SGHTA and CDR2 is FQGTGA. This CDR3 contains 15 residues. The CDR3: CASSRGGGRANEQFF. CDR3 sequence (DNA): TGTGCCAGCAGCCGGGGGGGCGGGAGGGCAAATGAGCAGTTCTTC.

This clonotype was seen ten or more times. This chain uses TRBV7-6 with TRBJ2-7; 11 bases line up with TRBD1. Germline values: CDR1 SGHVS, CDR2 FNYEAQ. The junction had 11 bases not matched to a gene; V was cut back by 3 bases and J by 7 bases. CDR3 length: 16 amino acids. DNA of the CDR3: TGTGCCAGCAGCTTGGATTTAGGACAGGGGGCCCAAGAGCAGTACTTC. This encodes CASSLDLGQGAQEQYF.

This clonotype was recorded a few times. The chain joins TRBV20-1 to TRBJ2-5; 12 positions match TRBD2. This CDR3 has 14 amino acids. Germline V lookup: CDR1 DFQATT, CDR2 SNEGSKA (reference sequence). The junction had 6 bases not matched to a gene; V was cut back by 5 bases and J by 5 bases. CDR3 region: CSARLAGEEETQYF. For the CDR3, the DNA is TGCAGTGCTCGACTAGCGGGAGAAGAGGAGACCCAGTACTTC.

The sample holds many counts of this clonotype. The rearrangement uses TRBV7-8 and TRBJ2-3; TRBD2 might be the D (6 bases). This CDR3 is 17 amino acids long. CDR1 is SGHVS, CDR2 FQNEAQ, per germline. Trimming left V 1 base short and J 1 base short, with 15 bases between. For the CDR3, the DNA is TGTGCCAGCAGCTTAGACCCCCCCCAGCGGGGCACAGATACGCAGTATTTT. Translated: CASSLDPPQRGTDTQYF.

The rearrangement joins TRBV15 to TRBJ1-3, with D uncertain. The length of the CDR3 is 16 residues. Germline loops: CDR1 LNHNV, CDR2 YYDKDF (reference sequence). With 2 bases removed from V and 0 bases from J, the gap between germline ends came to 11 bases. Here the CDR3 reads CATSRRTDNSGNTIYF. As DNA, the CDR3 is TGTGCCACCAGCAGACGGACGGATAACTCTGGAAACACCATATATTTT.

This clonotype was counted ten times or more. J is TRBJ1-4 and V is TRBV14, with D uncertain. The germline V and J ends were trimmed by 3 bases and 9 bases, with 17 bases remaining between them. The CDR3 sequence is 15 residues long. Germline V CDR1 and CDR2: SGHDN, FVKESK. The DNA for the CDR3 is TGTGCCAGCAGCCACGGATCAAGGCCGCTTCAAAAACTGTTTTTT. Translating gives CASSHGSRPLQKLFF.

The rearrangement joins TRBV2 to TRBJ2-7, with D uncertain. Trimming shortened V by 3 bases and J by 1 base, and 7 bases separated the two germline ends. Germline V CDR1 and CDR2: SNHLY, FYNNEI. CDR3 size: 13 residues. The CDR3 spells CASSDKPSYEQYF. The CDR3 DNA sequence: TGTGCCAGCAGTGATAAGCCGTCCTACGAGCAGTACTTC.

The V and J genes are TRBV7-3 and TRBJ1-5; TRBD1 matches at 9 bases. CDR3 length: 17 amino acids. The ends lost 1 base at V and 2 bases at J; junction bases unmatched: 6. Germline V lookup: CDR1 SGHTA, CDR2 FQGTGA. CDR3 in amino acids: CASSLNLWTGGNQPQHF. DNA of the CDR3: TGTGCCAGCAGCTTAAATCTTTGGACAGGGGGCAATCAGCCCCAGCATTTT.

The chain joins TRBV20-1 to TRBJ2-7; possibly TRBD2 for D (5 bases). Trimming took 5 bases from V and 5 from J, leaving 22 bases between them. The CDR3 contains 15 residues. The germline V gene has CDR1 DFQATT and CDR2 SNEGSKA (reference sequence). The CDR3 coding sequence is TGCAGTGCTCACACTAGAGACAACCCTTTGGACGAGCAGTACTTC. Its translation is CSAHTRDNPLDEQYF.